This TCR beta chain was profiled in a study of blood T cell repertoires in COVID-19. Across the study: The cDNA or gDNA used as material had been derived from T cells, B-cell-depleted T cells, or PBMCs.

Data came from immunoSEQ multiplex PCR; TCRdb stores just in-frame clones and leaves some out. The sample includes over 150,000 clones, 85% to 95% of them seen just once. The V gene's germline CDR1 is SEHNR and CDR2 FQNEAQ (reference sequence). CDR3 length: 18 amino acids. V trimming: 4 bases; J trimming: 1 base; junction bases outside the gene matches: 8. Input material: peripheral blood. The V gene is TRBV7-9, the J gene TRBJ2-2, with TRBD2 matching 11 bases. The clonotype comes from a man in his forties or fifties with acute or convalescent COVID-19. The chain's CDR3 is CASSSGLTSGRNTGELFF. The CDR3, as DNA: TGTGCCAGCAGCTCAGGCTTAACTAGCGGGAGGAACACCGGGGAGCTGTTTTTT.